The entry below gives a single T cell receptor beta chain sequence along with its context. No antigen is known for it. The germline gives CDR1 MDHEN, CDR2 SYDVKM. The CDR3 totals 16 residues. Trimming took off 5 bases at V and 0 bases at J, with 13 bases between the two ends. This record comes from a study of radiotherapy plus CTLA-4 blockade in lung cancer. Focal radiation plus CTLA-4 blockade with ipilimumab was administered to patients who had chemo-refractory metastatic non-small-cell lung cancer. Method: immunoSEQ multiplex PCR; TCRdb's copy keeps in-frame clones and lacks some. The table has about 120,000 clones, approximately 84% seen once. Broader study findings: Blood saw expansion of tumor-derived TCR clones after radiotherapy plus ipilimumab. Dynamics of early blood T cell clones, together with interferon-beta, were reportedly the best predictors of response.

The chain uses TRBV28 and TRBJ2-2; D remains ambiguous. This receptor was taken from a human donor with non-small cell lung cancer who had a partial response to radiotherapy plus ipilimumab. The sequencing used peripheral blood, collected from a patient treated with radiotherapy plus ipilimumab. The CDR3 coding sequence is TGTGCCAGCAGTCCACTCCAATACGCGAACACCGGGGAGCTGTTTTTT. Translation: CASSPLQYANTGELFF.